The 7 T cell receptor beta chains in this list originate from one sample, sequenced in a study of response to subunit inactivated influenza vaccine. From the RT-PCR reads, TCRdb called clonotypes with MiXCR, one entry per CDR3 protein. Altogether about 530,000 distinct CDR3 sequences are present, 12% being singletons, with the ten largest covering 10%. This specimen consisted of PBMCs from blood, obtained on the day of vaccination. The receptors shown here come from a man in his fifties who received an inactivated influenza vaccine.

DNA of the CDR3: TGTGCCACCGGACAGGGGGTTTATTCACCCCTCCACTTT. This translates into CATGQGVYSPLHF. The rearrangement joins TRBV6-2 or TRBV6-3 to TRBJ1-6, with 10 bases lining up with TRBD1. CDR1 and CDR2 (germline): MNHEY, SVGEGT. J lost 8 bases, V lost 10 bases, and 5 bases had no gene match. CDR3 length equals 13 residues.

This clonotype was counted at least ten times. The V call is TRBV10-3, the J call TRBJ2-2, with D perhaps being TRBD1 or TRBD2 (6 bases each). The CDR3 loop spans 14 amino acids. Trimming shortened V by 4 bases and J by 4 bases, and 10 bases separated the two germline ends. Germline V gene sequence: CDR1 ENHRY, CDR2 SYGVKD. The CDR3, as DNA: TGTGCCATCAGTGTGGGGGGCGGCACCGGGGAGCTGTTTTTT. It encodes CAISVGGGTGELFF.

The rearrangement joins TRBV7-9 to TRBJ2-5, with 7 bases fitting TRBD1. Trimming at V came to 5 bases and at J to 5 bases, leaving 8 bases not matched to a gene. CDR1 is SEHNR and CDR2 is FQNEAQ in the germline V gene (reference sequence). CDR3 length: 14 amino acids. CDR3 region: CASSQGTDWETQYF. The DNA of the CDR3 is TGTGCCAGCAGCCAAGGGACAGACTGGGAGACCCAGTACTTC.

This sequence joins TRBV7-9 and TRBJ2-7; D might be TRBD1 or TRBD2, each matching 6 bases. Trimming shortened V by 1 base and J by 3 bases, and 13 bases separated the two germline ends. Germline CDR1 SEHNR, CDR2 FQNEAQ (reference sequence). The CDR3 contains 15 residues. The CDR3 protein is CASSLEGGFNYEQYF. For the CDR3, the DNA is TGTGCCAGCAGCTTAGAGGGGGGATTTAACTACGAGCAGTACTTC. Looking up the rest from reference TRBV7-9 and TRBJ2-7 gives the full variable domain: DTGVSQNPRHKITKRGQNVTFRCDPISEHNRLYWYRQTLGQGPEFLTYFQNEAQLEKSRLLSDRFSAERPKGSFSTLEIQRTEQGDSAMYLCASSLEGGFNYEQYFGPGTRLTVT.

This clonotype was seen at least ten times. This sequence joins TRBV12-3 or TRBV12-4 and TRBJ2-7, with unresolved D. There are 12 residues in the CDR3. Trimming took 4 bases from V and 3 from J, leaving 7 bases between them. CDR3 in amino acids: CASSSSVYEQYF. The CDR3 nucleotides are TGTGCCAGCAGTTCCTCAGTCTACGAGCAGTACTTC.

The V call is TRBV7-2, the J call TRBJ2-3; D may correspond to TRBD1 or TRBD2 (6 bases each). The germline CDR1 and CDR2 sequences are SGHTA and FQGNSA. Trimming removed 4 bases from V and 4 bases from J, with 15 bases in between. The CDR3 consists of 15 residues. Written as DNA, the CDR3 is TGTGCCAGCAGCTGGGGTTCGGGGGCCGCAGATACGCAGTATTTT. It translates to CASSWGSGAADTQYF.

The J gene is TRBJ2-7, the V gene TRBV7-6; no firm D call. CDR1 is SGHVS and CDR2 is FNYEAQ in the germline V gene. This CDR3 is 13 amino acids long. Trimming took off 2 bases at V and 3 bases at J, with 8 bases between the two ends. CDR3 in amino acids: CASSLQLDYEQYF. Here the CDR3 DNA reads TGTGCCAGCAGCTTACAGCTGGACTACGAGCAGTACTTC.